This TCR beta chain was obtained from a study of T-cell reconstitution after alpha-beta-depleted transplantation in children. In its sample, this clonotype was seen a few times. Molecular barcoding with unique molecular identifiers was used for the TCRbeta library. A single record per CDR3 protein comes from TCRdb applying MiXCR to the PCR reads. The sample records about a million distinct CDR3 sequences, less than 30% being singletons. CDR1 is MNHNY, CDR2 SVGAGI, per germline (reference sequence). The V and J ends lost 6 bases and 7 bases respectively, with 13 bases between them. The CDR3 runs to 12 residues.

Sequencing used PBMCs, mostly from graft donor cells, obtained 360 days after TCRalphabeta/CD19-depleted stem cell transplant. J is TRBJ2-7 and V is TRBV6-6; D perhaps matches TRBD2 (5 bases). The sequence was obtained from a boy in the first two years of life who had a stem cell transplant for SCID, so the T cells may come from the graft donor. The CDR3 DNA sequence: TGTGCCAGCAGCTACGGGGTGAGGGAGCAGTACTTC. Translated: CASSYGVREQYF.